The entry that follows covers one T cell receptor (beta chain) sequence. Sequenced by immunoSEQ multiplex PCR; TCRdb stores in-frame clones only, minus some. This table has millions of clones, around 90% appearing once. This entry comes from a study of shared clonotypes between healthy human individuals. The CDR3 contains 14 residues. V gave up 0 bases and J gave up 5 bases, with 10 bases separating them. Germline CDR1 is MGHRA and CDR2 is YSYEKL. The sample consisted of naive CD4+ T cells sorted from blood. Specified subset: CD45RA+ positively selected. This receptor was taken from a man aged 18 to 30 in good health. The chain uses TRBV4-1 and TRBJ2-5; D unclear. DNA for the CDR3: TGCGCCAGCAGCCAAGATGGAGTGTCGGAGACCCAGTACTTC. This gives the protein CASSQDGVSETQYF.